The 25 T cell receptor beta chains presented below share a single source sample, sequenced in a study of a mutant IDH1 vaccine in newly diagnosed glioma. Regarding time point: baseline, week 1 (first vaccination visit). Noted treatment: pre-vaccination baseline after standard-of-care therapy. The protocol was immunoSEQ multiplex PCR, while the TCRdb copy is restricted to in-frame clones and leaves out a portion. Of 95,000 to 100,000 clones in the sample, 80% to 90% were seen once. Material: PBMCs, obtained from a glioma patient treated with radiotherapy, temozolomide or both. These receptors were taken from a woman aged 45 to 65 with glioma.

V is TRBV18 and J is TRBJ2-2; the match to TRBD2 covers 9 bases. The CDR3 spans 17 residues. The ends lost 3 bases at V and 0 bases at J; junction bases unmatched: 5. The germline gives CDR1 KGHSH, CDR2 LQKENI. Written as DNA, the CDR3 is TGTGCCAGCTCACCCGGCCTAGCGGGGACGAACACCGGGGAGCTGTTTTTT. Encoded protein: CASSPGLAGTNTGELFF. Full variable domain (rest looked up from reference TRBV18 and TRBJ2-2): NAGVMQNPRHLVRRRGQEARLRCSPMKGHSHVYWYRQLPEEGLKFMVYLQKENIIDESGMPKERFSAEFPKEGPSILRIQQVVRGDSAAYFCASSPGLAGTNTGELFFGEGSRLTVL.

DNA for the CDR3: TGTGCCAGCACCAAGGGACAGCAGAACACCGGGGAGCTGTTTTTT. Residues: CASTKGQQNTGELFF. The chain combines TRBV7-9 with TRBJ2-2; 7 nucleotides match TRBD1. After removal of 7 bases from V and 1 base from J, the junction contained 6 bases not matched to a gene. Germline assignment: CDR1 SEHNR and CDR2 FQNEAQ (reference sequence). The CDR3 is made up of 15 amino acids.

The chain has TRBV4-2 and TRBJ2-6; D uncertain. CDR3 length equals 18 residues. Trimming took off 1 base at V and 0 bases at J, with 13 bases between the two ends. Looked up from germline, CDR1 is LGHNA and CDR2 is YNFKEQ. The CDR3 sequence: CASSQAAKRTSGANVLTF. In nucleotides, the CDR3 is TGTGCCAGCAGCCAAGCGGCGAAAAGGACCTCTGGGGCCAACGTCCTGACTTTC.

The chain employs TRBV5-1 and TRBJ2-7, with D hard to call. CDR3 length: 15 amino acids. Per germline, CDR1 SGHRS and CDR2 YFSETQ. Trimming left V 1 base short and J 3 bases short, with 14 bases between. DNA for the CDR3: TGCGCCAGCAGCTTGTACCCCGAGCAGAGCTACGAGCAGTACTTC. This translates into CASSLYPEQSYEQYF.

The CDR3 reads CASSLASTRETQYF. The CDR3 nucleotides read TGTGCCAGCAGCTTGGCGAGCACCCGGGAGACCCAGTACTTC. The chain links TRBV5-4 to TRBJ2-5; no reliable D call. The CDR3 sequence is 14 residues long. The V gene's germline CDR1 is SGHNT and CDR2 YYREEE (reference sequence). V lost 0 bases and J lost 5, with 11 bases in between.

The genes are TRBV28 and TRBJ2-1; 11 positions match TRBD2. The CDR3 loop spans 17 amino acids. V shed 4 bases and J 3 bases; nucleotides not matched to a gene: 8. Germline CDR1 MDHEN, CDR2 SYDVKM. CDR3 sequence: CASSSPTSGKIYNEQFF. Here the CDR3 DNA reads TGTGCCAGCAGTTCGCCGACTAGCGGGAAGATCTACAATGAGCAGTTCTTC. Together with reference TRBV28 and TRBJ2-1, the CDR3 gives the full variable domain: DVKVTQSSRYLVKRTGEKVFLECVQDMDHENMFWYRQDPGLGLRLIYFSYDVKMKEKGDIPEGYSVSREKKERFSLILESASTNQTSMYLCASSSPTSGKIYNEQFFGPGTRLTVL.

The V and J genes are TRBV28 and TRBJ2-2; 9 nucleotides line up with TRBD1. Germline assignment: CDR1 MDHEN and CDR2 SYDVKM. The trim removed 7 bases at V and 0 bases at J, leaving 6 bases unmatched. This CDR3 contains 16 residues. CDR3 residues: CASTERTGANTGELFF. The CDR3 coding sequence is TGTGCCAGCACCGAACGGACAGGGGCGAACACCGGGGAGCTGTTTTTT.

This chain uses TRBV7-2 with TRBJ2-4, with TRBD1 matching 7 bases. This CDR3 has 13 amino acids. Germline CDR1 and CDR2: SGHTA and FQGNSA. V dropped 6 bases and J dropped 10; count of bases not matched to a gene: 9. In nucleotides, the CDR3 is TGTGCCAGCAGTTATACCGGGACAGCGATTCAGTACTTC. Protein: CASSYTGTAIQYF.

On this clone itself: Germline is not matched at one junction end, which may reflect a read error. The rearrangement joins TRBV7-7 to TRBJ2-6; D remains ambiguous. The CDR3 loop spans 13 amino acids. Per germline, CDR1 SSHAT and CDR2 FNYEAQ (reference sequence). The CDR3 nucleotides are TGTGCTAGCAGCTTGGCTGGGGCCAACGTCCTGACTTTC. It is translated as CASSLAGANVLTF.

The rearrangement joins TRBV5-1 to TRBJ2-5; D is unclear. The CDR3 is 11 amino acids. V was trimmed by 6 bases and J by 2 bases, leaving 5 bases between them. Germline V gene data show CDR1 as SGHRS and CDR2 as YFSETQ. The CDR3 region is CASTLQETQYF. CDR3 coding DNA: TGCGCCAGCACCCTTCAAGAGACCCAGTACTTC.

The rearrangement links TRBV18 to TRBJ1-3; a possible D gene is TRBD1 (6 bases). The CDR3 loop spans 16 amino acids. Germline CDR1 is KGHSH and CDR2 is LQKENI. The V end was cut by 4 bases, the J end by 2 bases, with 15 bases between. The CDR3 here is CASSREQGNTGNTIYF. The CDR3 DNA reads TGTGCCAGCTCACGAGAACAGGGAAATACTGGAAACACCATATATTTT.

The chain recombines TRBV6-5 with TRBJ2-2; maybe TRBD2 (5 bases). Germline V gene lookup returns CDR1 MNHEY and CDR2 SVGAGI. The CDR3 spans 13 residues. The V and J ends lost 6 bases and 7 bases respectively, with 12 bases between them. The CDR3 sequence: CASRRIEGGELFF. As DNA, the CDR3 is TGTGCCAGCAGACGAATCGAGGGCGGGGAGCTGTTTTTT.

This chain connects TRBV7-2 to TRBJ2-3; maybe TRBD2 (5 bases). V was shortened by 2 bases and J by 1 base, with 10 bases between the two germline ends. Per germline, CDR1 SGHTA and CDR2 FQGNSA. CDR3 length: 15 amino acids. This CDR3 reads CASSLTSGGTDTQYF. CDR3 nucleotide sequence: TGTGCCAGCAGCTTAACTAGTGGAGGCACAGATACGCAGTATTTT.

Turning to this clone: The junction differs from germline at one of its ends, possibly a read error. CDR3 coding DNA: TGTGCCAGCAGCTCGGGACTAGCGGGAGCGGATACGCAGTATTTT. Protein product: CASSSGLAGADTQYF. V and J are TRBV5-1 and TRBJ2-3, with TRBD2 matching over 14 bases. Germline V gene data show CDR1 as SGHRS and CDR2 as YFSETQ. The CDR3 sequence is 15 residues long.

The chain couples TRBV19 to TRBJ1-4; 10 bases map to TRBD1. CDR3 length: 15 amino acids. CDR1 is LNHDA, CDR2 SQIVND, per germline (reference sequence). The J segment lost 6 bases and the V segment lost 5 bases, leaving 6 bases of the junction unmatched. CDR3 loop: CASSSPGTGDEKLFF. The CDR3 DNA follows: TGTGCCAGTAGTTCCCCCGGGACAGGGGATGAAAAACTGTTTTTT.

To note about this clone: The same CDR3 also results from other DNA sequences found in this sample. V usage is TRBV19 and J usage is TRBJ1-1; 9 bases are a match to TRBD1. The CDR3 runs to 14 residues. The germline gives CDR1 LNHDA, CDR2 SQIVND (reference sequence). The V segment lost 3 bases and the J segment 3 bases; nucleotides outside the gene matches: 2. CDR3 coding DNA: TGTGCCAGTAGTATCGGACAGGGGTACACTGAAGCTTTCTTT. Translating gives CASSIGQGYTEAFF.

Turning to this clone: Other DNA variants within this sample encode the same CDR3. The V and J genes are TRBV14 and TRBJ1-3, with 12 positions matching TRBD1. The junction had 4 bases not matched to a gene; V was cut back by 4 bases and J by 0 bases. The CDR3 has 17 residues. Germline V gene lookup returns CDR1 SGHDN and CDR2 FVKESK. The CDR3 sequence: CASSPGQGALSGNTIYF. The DNA of the CDR3 is TGTGCCAGCAGCCCGGGACAGGGGGCTCTCTCTGGAAACACCATATATTTT.

The chain carries TRBV5-4 and TRBJ2-1; TRBD2 is a possible D gene (6 bases). The CDR3 extends over 16 amino acids. Germline assignment: CDR1 SGHNT and CDR2 YYREEE (reference sequence). Trimming removed 0 bases from V and 9 bases from J, with 19 bases in between. The CDR3: CASSLEGIGLATEQFF. CDR3 coding DNA: TGTGCCAGCAGCTTGGAAGGTATCGGGCTAGCGACTGAGCAGTTCTTC. The complete variable domain, with remaining parts taken from reference TRBV5-4 and TRBJ2-1, reads ETGVTQSPTHLIKTRGQQVTLRCSSQSGHNTVSWYQQALGQGPQFIFQYYREEENGRGNFPPRFSGLQFPNYSSELNVNALELDDSALYLCASSLEGIGLATEQFFGPGTRLTVL.

The rearrangement uses TRBV25-1 and TRBJ1-2, with 8 bases that match TRBD1. V was clipped by 6 bases and J by 7 bases; unmatched bases: 7. CDR1 is MGHDK and CDR2 is SYGVNS in the germline V gene. The CDR3 extends over 13 amino acids. CDR3: CASSTPGGSGYTF. In nucleotides, the CDR3 is TGTGCCAGCAGCACCCCAGGGGGCTCTGGCTACACCTTC.

The chain links TRBV5-1 to TRBJ1-2; no definite D call. The V gene's germline CDR1 is SGHRS and CDR2 YFSETQ. The ends were cut back, 1 base at V and 8 bases at J, with 15 bases in the middle. CDR3 length: 14 amino acids. The CDR3 sequence is CASSLLTSAEGYTF. In DNA, the CDR3 is TGCGCCAGCAGCTTGTTAACGTCCGCGGAGGGCTACACCTTC.

This clone was found a few times. The chain links TRBV7-9 to TRBJ1-1; a weak D match, TRBD1 (6 bases). CDR1 and CDR2 (germline): SEHNR, FQNEAQ (reference sequence). This CDR3 region has 15 residues. Trimming left V 6 bases short and J 3 bases short, with 17 bases between. The CDR3 DNA follows: TGTGCCAGCAGATTTAGCAGGGGCGAGGACACTGAAGCTTTCTTT. This encodes CASRFSRGEDTEAFF.

The chain has TRBV19 and TRBJ2-6; D unclear. The CDR3 contains 14 residues. V lost 5 bases and J lost 0, with 5 bases in between. CDR1 and CDR2 (germline): LNHDA, SQIVND (reference sequence). The CDR3 DNA sequence: TGTGCCAGTAGTTGGGGCTCTGGGGCCAACGTCCTGACTTTC. This encodes CASSWGSGANVLTF.

The chain has TRBV10-3 and TRBJ1-5; the match to TRBD1 covers 7 bases. The J segment lost 0 bases and the V segment lost 6 bases, leaving 5 bases of the junction unmatched. The CDR3 contains 15 residues. Germline CDR1 reads ENHRY; CDR2 reads SYGVKD. This CDR3 is CAIRNGTVSNQPQHF. The CDR3 nucleotides are TGTGCCATCAGAAACGGGACAGTTAGCAATCAGCCCCAGCATTTT.

The V gene is TRBV7-9, the J gene TRBJ1-2; tentative D call: TRBD1 (5 bases). Germline V gives CDR1 SEHNR, CDR2 FQNEAQ (reference sequence). The CDR3 sequence is 15 residues long. V was pared by 5 bases and J by 2 bases, with 15 bases between. The CDR3 region is CASSSPAGENYGYTF. The CDR3 nucleotides are TGTGCCAGCAGCAGCCCAGCGGGGGAAAACTATGGCTACACCTTC. Full variable domain (rest looked up from reference TRBV7-9 and TRBJ1-2): DTGVSQNPRHKITKRGQNVTFRCDPISEHNRLYWYRQTLGQGPEFLTYFQNEAQLEKSRLLSDRFSAERPKGSFSTLEIQRTEQGDSAMYLCASSSPAGENYGYTFGSGTRLTVV.

This chain uses TRBV7-2 with TRBJ1-1; D gene uncertain. This CDR3 has 14 residues. In germline, CDR1 is SGHTA, CDR2 FQGNSA. V lost 2 bases to trimming and J lost 1 base, with 8 bases between them. CDR3 coding DNA: TGTGCCAGCAGCTTAAATTCCGGGAACACTGAAGCTTTCTTT. Amino acids: CASSLNSGNTEAFF.